Included here is one T cell receptor beta chain sequence, with context. What it binds is not known. CDR3 length equals 16 residues. Deletions cut 3 bases from V and 2 bases from J, with 14 bases between. Germline V CDR1 and CDR2: ENHRY, SYGVKD. These data come from a study of T cell repertoires in aging, cancer and after chemotherapy. Study information: Donor ages fell into six groups from 30 or younger up to 70 or older. Healthy donor repertoires were recorded over several months to years and showed clear clonal overlap.

Study-wide points: Compared with age-matched healthy donors, untreated hematological or solid cancer patients showed higher blood TCR clonality. In each cancer cohort, median generation probability increased across chemotherapy, suggesting thymic output rebounded.

A mixed TRB-A/B primer pool amplified rearranged TRB by multiplex touch-down PCR. MiXCR was run by TCRdb on the multiplex PCR reads, yielding one entry per CDR3 protein. Of around 10,000 distinct CDR3 sequences detected, about 38% appear once; the ten largest clones hold 8.2%. Peripheral blood genomic DNA, not sorted cells or RNA, was the template. Sequencing was performed on blood. This receptor was obtained from a human donor in good health. The genes are TRBV10-3 and TRBJ2-1, with a weak D call TRBD2 (5 bases). The CDR3: CAISEGSSYPYNEQFF. In nucleotides, the CDR3 is TGTGCCATCAGTGAAGGATCTAGCTATCCCTACAATGAGCAGTTCTTC.